These 23 T cell receptor beta chains share one sample of origin, sequenced in a study of cytotoxic CD8 clonotypes in ibrutinib-treated CLL. Measured with immunoSEQ multiplex PCR; TCRdb has only the in-frame clones, and not every one. Counted here are some 300,000 clones, 80% occurring once; the ten biggest clones make up 5% to 7%. The source material was PBMCs, sampled before ibrutinib treatment. The receptor source for this set is a human donor with chronic lymphocytic leukemia.

The CDR3 nucleotides read TGTGCCAGTAGTAGTCGGGGGGGCGCCTCCCCCTATGGCTACACCTTC. This sequence encodes CASSSRGGASPYGYTF. The chain links TRBV19 to TRBJ1-2, with D maybe TRBD1 (6 bases). V lost 4 bases and J 4 bases, leaving 19 bases between the germline ends. Germline CDR1 is LNHDA and CDR2 is SQIVND (reference sequence). The CDR3 runs 16 residues.

The chain links TRBV27 to TRBJ2-1, with 8 bases matching TRBD2. V shed 4 bases and J 1 base; nucleotides not matched to a gene: 6. Germline V gives CDR1 MNHEY, CDR2 SMNVEV (reference sequence). The length of the CDR3 is 16 residues. This chain's CDR3 is CASSSLSGTSYNEQFF. For the CDR3, the DNA is TGTGCCAGCAGTTCCCTTAGCGGGACTTCCTACAATGAGCAGTTCTTC.

The rearrangement joins TRBV9 to TRBJ2-3; TRBD2 aligns across 10 bases. Germline CDR1 is SGDLS and CDR2 is YYNGEE. This CDR3 has 16 amino acids. Germline trimming cut 4 bases from V and 6 bases from J; bases unmatched to any gene: 11. The CDR3 DNA reads TGTGCCAGCAGCAGGCTAGCGGGAGTTGTTGCGGATACGCAGTATTTT. It codes for CASSRLAGVVADTQYF.

The rearrangement links TRBV7-9 to TRBJ1-2, with 7 nucleotides matching TRBD1. The CDR3 has 15 residues. The V gene end was trimmed by 3 bases and the J gene end by 5 bases; junction bases not matched to a gene: 9. Germline V gene lookup returns CDR1 SEHNR and CDR2 FQNEAQ (reference sequence). CDR3 amino acids: CASSFSRGRLYGYTF. The CDR3 DNA reads TGTGCCAGCAGCTTCAGCAGGGGGAGACTTTATGGCTACACCTTC.

This sequence joins TRBV7-2 and TRBJ2-1, with 8 bases that match TRBD2. The CDR3 length is 16 residues. Germline CDR1 reads SGHTA; CDR2 reads FQGNSA. The V gene end was trimmed by 2 bases and the J gene end by 10 bases; junction bases not matched to a gene: 13. In DNA, the CDR3 is TGTGCCAGCAGCTTACTATTCGCACTAGCGGAAAGAGAGCAGTTCTTC. Residues: CASSLLFALAEREQFF.

This clone has more than one count but fewer than ten. This CDR3 reads CASSPGLAGGGEQYF. The CDR3 DNA sequence: TGCGCCAGCAGCCCTGGACTAGCGGGAGGAGGTGAGCAGTACTTC. The chain uses TRBV4-3 and TRBJ2-7; 14 nucleotides match TRBD2. Germline CDR1 and CDR2: LGHNA and YSLEER. The trim removed 4 bases at V and 7 bases at J, leaving 6 bases unmatched. The CDR3 is made up of 15 amino acids.

The rearrangement uses TRBV16 and TRBJ1-5, with TRBD1 matching 8 bases. The V gene's germline CDR1 is KGHSY and CDR2 FQNENV. The J segment lost 1 base and the V segment lost 2 bases, leaving 10 bases of the junction unmatched. The CDR3 extends over 18 amino acids. CDR3: CASSQQLIGQGSNQPQHF. CDR3 sequence (DNA): TGTGCCAGCAGCCAACAACTTATAGGACAGGGCAGCAATCAGCCCCAGCATTTT.

This sequence joins TRBV6-5 and TRBJ2-7, with TRBD1 as a possible D gene (6 bases). The germline V gene encodes CDR1 MNHEY and CDR2 SVGAGI. The CDR3 runs to 14 residues. Trimming cost V 5 bases and J 0 bases, with 11 bases left between them. DNA for the CDR3: TGTGCCAGCAGTATCCGGGACAACTCCTACGAGCAGTACTTC. Its translation is CASSIRDNSYEQYF.

This chain joins TRBV28 and TRBJ1-1; no clear D. Trimming removed 4 bases from V and 4 bases from J, with 13 bases in between. The germline V gene encodes CDR1 MDHEN and CDR2 SYDVKM. There are 14 residues in the CDR3. The CDR3 spells CASSSLRSVTEAFF. As DNA, the CDR3 is TGTGCCAGCAGTTCCCTGCGATCCGTCACTGAAGCTTTCTTT. Drawing the rest from reference TRBV28 and TRBJ1-1, the complete variable domain is DVKVTQSSRYLVKRTGEKVFLECVQDMDHENMFWYRQDPGLGLRLIYFSYDVKMKEKGDIPEGYSVSREKKERFSLILESASTNQTSMYLCASSSLRSVTEAFFGQGTRLTVV.

CDR3 sequence (DNA): TGTGCCAGCAGTTTATCAAGCGGTGAGACCCAGTACTTC. Its protein is CASSLSSGETQYF. This rearrangement joins TRBV27 to TRBJ2-5; possible D gene TRBD2, 5 bases. Trimming left V 0 bases short and J 5 bases short, with 7 bases between. The CDR3 loop spans 13 amino acids. Per germline, CDR1 MNHEY and CDR2 SMNVEV (reference sequence).

This rearrangement joins TRBV25-1 to TRBJ2-7; the match to TRBD2 covers 14 bases. This CDR3 has 15 amino acids. The germline gives CDR1 MGHDK, CDR2 SYGVNS. The trim removed 8 bases at V and 0 bases at J, leaving 3 bases unmatched. CDR3 DNA: TGTGCCAGCCGGACTAGCGGGAGGCTCTCCTACGAGCAGTACTTC. This sequence encodes CASRTSGRLSYEQYF.

V is TRBV4-1 and J is TRBJ2-1; the D gene is possibly TRBD2 (6 bases). V was pared by 4 bases and J by 7 bases, with 17 bases between. The germline V gene encodes CDR1 MGHRA and CDR2 YSYEKL. The CDR3 totals 15 residues. The CDR3 loop is CASSRLEGGRNEQFF. In DNA form, the CDR3 reads TGCGCCAGCAGCCGTCTCGAAGGAGGGAGGAATGAGCAGTTCTTC.

The chain employs TRBV7-2 and TRBJ1-5; D is undetermined. The CDR3 loop spans 14 amino acids. The V and J ends lost 5 bases and 4 bases respectively, with 12 bases between them. CDR1 SGHTA and CDR2 FQGNSA come from the germline V gene. The CDR3 region has the DNA TGTGCCAGCAGCAACCGACACAATAATCAGCCCCAGCATTTT. It is translated as CASSNRHNNQPQHF.

The chain joins TRBV7-9 to TRBJ2-7; D is perhaps TRBD1 (6 bases). The V and J ends lost 3 bases and 4 bases respectively, with 13 bases between them. Germline V lookup: CDR1 SEHNR, CDR2 FQNEAQ (reference sequence). The CDR3 spans 14 residues. DNA of the CDR3: TGTGCCAGCAGCTTCAAGGGGGTCGAATACGAGCAGTACTTC. Translation: CASSFKGVEYEQYF.

In the case of this clone: A much bigger clone sits one base away, suggesting this may be a read error. This sample includes further DNA sequences coding for the same CDR3. The gene calls are TRBV5-1 and TRBJ2-7; 10 nucleotides align to TRBD1. Germline CDR1 is SGHRS and CDR2 is YFSETQ. CDR3 length: 13 amino acids. V was pared by 3 bases and J by 4 bases, with 1 base of the junction left unmatched. The CDR3 region has the DNA TGCGCCAGCAGCTCGGGACAGGGGTACGAGCAGTACTTC. It translates to CASSSGQGYEQYF. Supplemented by reference TRBV5-1 and TRBJ2-7, the full variable domain reads KAGVTQTPRYLIKTRGQQVTLSCSPISGHRSVSWYQQTPGQGLQFLFEYFSETQRNKGNFPGRFSGRQFSNSRSEMNVSTLELGDSALYLCASSSGQGYEQYFGPGTRLTVT.

The genes are TRBV7-2 and TRBJ2-7; 9 nucleotides line up with TRBD2. V was clipped by 0 bases and J by 3 bases; unmatched bases: 6. CDR1 is SGHTA and CDR2 is FQGNSA in the germline V gene. The CDR3 covers 16 residues. The CDR3 here is CASSLALGSGSYEQYF. For the CDR3, the DNA is TGTGCCAGCAGCTTAGCCCTCGGTAGCGGGAGCTACGAGCAGTACTTC. Drawing the rest from reference TRBV7-2 and TRBJ2-7, the complete variable domain is GAGVSQSPSNKVTEKGKDVELRCDPISGHTALYWYRQSLGQGLEFLIYFQGNSAPDKSGLPSDRFSAERTGGSVSTLTIQRTQQEDSAVYLCASSLALGSGSYEQYFGPGTRLTVT.

This chain joins TRBV18 and TRBJ2-7, with D possibly matching TRBD1 (6 bases). Germline CDR1 is KGHSH and CDR2 is LQKENI. V lost 8 bases, J lost 1 base, and 9 bases lay in between. The CDR3 length is 12 residues. The CDR3 loop reads CASRTGSYEQYF. DNA for the CDR3: TGTGCCAGCCGCACAGGGTCCTACGAGCAGTACTTC.

This clone appeared a single time. The J gene is TRBJ2-1, the V gene TRBV27; TRBD1 might be the D (5 bases). The CDR3 is made up of 14 amino acids. The V gene lost 9 bases and the J gene lost 0 bases, with 12 bases spanning the gap. Germline-derived CDR1 and CDR2 are MNHEY and SMNVEV (reference sequence). CDR3 sequence reads: CARMDTCSYNEQFF. The CDR3 bases are TGTGCCAGGATGGACACGTGCTCCTACAATGAGCAGTTCTTC.

V is TRBV28 and J is TRBJ1-1, with a possible D match to TRBD1 (5 bases). The CDR3 totals 14 residues. CDR1 and CDR2 from the germline V gene are MDHEN and SYDVKM. V lost 1 base to trimming and J lost 3 bases, with 9 bases between them. The CDR3 here is CASSLFSGDTEAFF. The CDR3 DNA follows: TGTGCCAGCAGTTTATTTTCGGGGGACACTGAAGCTTTCTTT.

A single count supports this clone. V is TRBV5-1 and J is TRBJ2-1, with TRBD2 matching over 7 bases. V lost 0 bases, J lost 2 bases, and 17 bases stayed unmatched. The germline gives CDR1 SGHRS, CDR2 YFSETQ. The CDR3 totals 20 residues. This CDR3 is CASSLGFGTTPGGTYNEQFF. CDR3 DNA: TGCGCCAGCAGCTTGGGGTTTGGGACTACGCCGGGGGGAACCTACAATGAGCAGTTCTTC.

The chain combines TRBV15 with TRBJ2-1, with 9 bases identical to TRBD2. There are 15 residues in the CDR3. Germline trimming cut 0 bases from V and 8 bases from J; bases unmatched to any gene: 5. CDR1 is LNHNV and CDR2 is YYDKDF in the germline V gene (reference sequence). The CDR3 DNA follows: TGTGCCACCAGCAGAGACGGACTAGCGCTCGATGAGCAGTTCTTC. It codes for CATSRDGLALDEQFF. Complete variable domain (other parts from reference TRBV15 and TRBJ2-1): DAMVIQNPRYQVTQFGKPVTLSCSQTLNHNVMYWYQQKSSQAPKLLFHYYDKDFNNEADTPDNFQSRRPNTSFCFLDIRSPGLGDTAMYLCATSRDGLALDEQFFGPGTRLTVL.

The chain recombines TRBV7-9 with TRBJ1-4; 7 positions match TRBD1. Germline CDR1 reads SEHNR; CDR2 reads FQNEAQ (reference sequence). After removal of 1 base from V and 4 bases from J, the junction contained 9 bases not matched to a gene. The CDR3 consists of 17 residues. The CDR3 spells CASSLGITGDINEKLFF. In DNA form, the CDR3 reads TGTGCCAGCAGCTTAGGGATTACAGGGGACATTAATGAAAAACTGTTTTTT.

The rearrangement joins TRBV4-3 to TRBJ2-7; D unclear. The CDR3 has 17 amino acids. CDR1 and CDR2 (germline): LGHNA, YSLEER. Trimming shortened V by 1 base and J by 4 bases, and 20 bases separated the two germline ends. The CDR3 coding sequence is TGCGCCAGCAGCCAAGGCCCAATCGGCCAGGTCGCGTACGAGCAGTACTTC. This translates into CASSQGPIGQVAYEQYF.